This TCR beta chain was sequenced for a study of blood T cell repertoires in COVID-19 (dated by TCRdb to about 2020). Turning to the overall study: Samples covering the acute and convalescent phases of COVID-19 were provided by collaborators in the United States, Italy and Spain. The repertoires were made available in a free public database intended to serve as a resource for research on the immune response to SARS-CoV-2. The sample metadata nearly always contained a de-identified subject ID, COVID-19 status, age in years and sex. Samples came from the ongoing ImmuneRACE study (first 160 participants) plus 1,254 subjects from 6 global collaborators. The prospective study material was composed of cDNA or gDNA derived from T cells, B-cell-depleted T cells, or PBMCs. The dataset comprised deeply sampled blood TCRbeta repertoires from subjects exposed to, actively infected with, or recovered from COVID-19. Where available, HLA class I and class II types were taken from metadata supplied by the sample provider and were not determined by assay-based typing. What the study reported, not specific to this receptor: The amount of clinical and demographic metadata varied by source and participant and was provided uncurated.

The germline V gene gives CDR1 as MDHEN and CDR2 as SYDVKM. Between the V and J ends, shortened by 8 bases and 11 bases respectively, the junction contains 21 bases. From cysteine to phenylalanine, the CDR3 is 13 amino acids long. Solely the CDR3 DNA is kept, with 39 bases framed from the first base. In the case of this clone: Its antigen is unknown. Within one base of it there is no much larger clone, and no base qualities were kept.

At one collaborating source in Seattle, patients were enrolled during active infection and were followed longitudinally through the course of disease. The collaborating institutions used their own protocols to collect whole blood in K2EDTA tubes. For TCRbeta analysis, collaborator samples were shipped as frozen whole blood, as isolated PBMCs, or as DNA extracted from either sample type. The immunoSEQ Assay, a bias-controlled multiplex PCR, was used to amplify TCRbeta CDR3 regions from genomic DNA. In the paper's pipeline: Nucleated cell counts per sample were estimated from amplification of reference gene primers within the assay. To quantify the absolute abundance of each unique TCRbeta CDR3 rearrangement, sequence reads were collapsed and filtered. For each sample, productive Simpson clonality was calculated by taking the square root of Simpson's diversity index across productive rearrangements. TCRdb retrieved this table from immuneACCESS and kept in-frame rearrangements only. Not all clones are present; in checked studies, unresolved V genes account for under half, and no reason is known for the remainder. D and trimming were read from the DNA, whereas the V and J calls and clone size are those reported in that table. A total of roughly 480,000 clones appear in this sample, 75% to 90% of them only once. In total, the top ten clones hold approximately 0.9% of the sample.

What was sequenced was peripheral blood. The source is a man between 18 and 29 years old with COVID-19, enrolled during active disease. The chain links TRBV28 with TRBJ1-1, and possibly TRBD1, on 5 matching bases. The CDR3 sequence is CASGAIGAVTAFF. The DNA is TGTGCCAGCGGGGCAATTGGGGCGGTAACGGCTTTCTTT.